A single sample is the source of the 11 T cell receptor beta chains below, sequenced in a study of blood T cell repertoires in COVID-19. TCRdb's copy holds only in-frame clones and misses some; the assay was immunoSEQ multiplex PCR. The sample holds under 200,000 clones; around 80% are singletons and the top ten take about 4%. Sequenced input: PBMCs or T cells enriched from blood (not recorded which). The receptor source for this set is a woman aged 45-65 years in a cohort exposed to, infected with or recovered from COVID-19 (not recorded which).

As concerns this clone: Germline is not matched at one junction end, which may reflect a read error. The V and J genes are TRBV28 and TRBJ1-4, with TRBD1 identical over 7 bases. CDR3 length: 15 amino acids. Per the germline V gene, CDR1 is MDHEN and CDR2 is SYDVKM. CDR3 protein: CAGSPPGGTNEKLFF. In nucleotides, the CDR3 is TGTGCCGGCAGTCCGCCAGGGGGAACTAATGAAAAACTGTTTTTT.

The rearrangement links TRBV18 to TRBJ1-3, with D perhaps matching TRBD1 (6 bases). The V gene's germline CDR1 is KGHSH and CDR2 LQKENI. This CDR3 region has 17 residues. The ends were cut back, 3 bases at V and 2 bases at J, with 17 bases in the middle. CDR3 DNA sequence: TGTGCCAGCTCACCCTCCAGGGGATGGGGACCTGGAAACACCATATATTTT. Its protein product is CASSPSRGWGPGNTIYF.

The gene calls are TRBV5-1 and TRBJ2-2, with 7 bases that match TRBD2. V lost 7 bases, J lost 6 bases, and 15 bases stayed unmatched. The germline gives CDR1 SGHRS, CDR2 YFSETQ. There are 16 residues in the CDR3. CDR3 region: CASLWVRGGAAGELFF. DNA of the CDR3: TGCGCCAGCTTGTGGGTTAGGGGAGGGGCGGCCGGGGAGCTGTTTTTT.

The chain employs TRBV6-5 and TRBJ1-1; 9 bases agree with TRBD1. The germline CDR1 and CDR2 sequences are MNHEY and SVGAGI. CDR3 size: 15 residues. J gave up 1 base and V 4 bases, and 4 bases lay outside the gene matches. CDR3 amino acids: CASSSGQGQNTEAFF. The DNA of the CDR3 is TGTGCCAGCAGTTCGGGACAGGGTCAGAACACTGAAGCTTTCTTT.

The V and J genes are TRBV28 and TRBJ1-1; D perhaps matches TRBD1 (6 bases). The V end was cut by 3 bases, the J end by 1 base, with 18 bases between. The CDR3 length is 17 residues. Germline V gene data show CDR1 as MDHEN and CDR2 as SYDVKM. The CDR3 sequence: CASSLGPGGGWNTEAFF. The CDR3 DNA is TGTGCCAGCAGTTTGGGACCGGGAGGGGGTTGGAACACTGAAGCTTTCTTT.

V and J are TRBV11-2 and TRBJ2-7, with D possibly being TRBD2 (6 bases). The ends were cut back, 5 bases at V and 0 bases at J, with 14 bases in the middle. Germline lookup yields CDR1 SGHAT and CDR2 FQNNGV. The CDR3 consists of 15 residues. CDR3 sequence (DNA): TGTGCCAGCAGCCTTCCGGGGGACCCCTCCTACGAGCAGTACTTC. Encoded protein: CASSLPGDPSYEQYF. The whole variable domain, filled in from reference TRBV11-2 and TRBJ2-7, reads EAGVAQSPRYKIIEKRQSVAFWCNPISGHATLYWYQQILGQGPKLLIQFQNNGVVDDSQLPKDRFSAERLKGVDSTLKIQPAKLEDSAVYLCASSLPGDPSYEQYFGPGTRLTVT.

The table lists this clone with a count of one. This chain connects TRBV18 to TRBJ2-2; TRBD1 agrees at 9 bases. V gave up 3 bases and J gave up 3 bases; unmatched junction bases: 2. This CDR3 spans 15 amino acids. The germline gives CDR1 KGHSH, CDR2 LQKENI. For the CDR3, the DNA is TGTGCCAGCTCACCTCGGACAGGGGACACCGGGGAGCTGTTTTTT. Translation: CASSPRTGDTGELFF.

This chain uses TRBV6-2 or TRBV6-3 with TRBJ2-1; 10 bases align to TRBD2. The length of the CDR3 is 17 residues. The junction had 8 bases not matched to a gene; V was cut back by 4 bases and J by 2 bases. Germline loops: CDR1 MNHEY, CDR2 SVGEGT. In nucleotides, the CDR3 is TGTGCCAGCAGTTGGGTTGAAAGCGGGGGGGCCTACAATGAGCAGTTCTTC. It translates to CASSWVESGGAYNEQFF.

In nucleotides, the CDR3 is TGTGCCAGCAGCCAACGTTCGACTAGCGGGGCGTACGAGCAGTACTTC. Translation: CASSQRSTSGAYEQYF. The chain carries TRBV3-1 (or the pseudogene TRBV3-2) and TRBJ2-7; 11 bases align to TRBD2. V was pared by 2 bases and J by 4 bases, with 7 bases of the junction left unmatched. This CDR3 is 16 amino acids long. The germline V gene has CDR1 LGHDT and CDR2 YNNKEL (reference sequence).

The chain links TRBV29-1 to TRBJ1-2; maybe TRBD1 (5 bases). There are 12 residues in the CDR3. Trimming cost V 6 bases and J 2 bases, with 10 bases left between them. Germline V CDR1 and CDR2: SQVTM, ANQGSEA. The CDR3 here is CSVEGQNYGYTF. Here the CDR3 DNA reads TGCAGCGTGGAGGGGCAAAACTATGGCTACACCTTC.

The sample holds one count of this clone. CDR3 loop: CASSLTGFNQPQHF. The CDR3 DNA is TGCGCCAGCAGCTTGACAGGGTTCAATCAGCCCCAGCATTTT. The V and J genes are TRBV5-1 and TRBJ1-5; TRBD1 might be the D (6 bases). Trimming took off 1 base at V and 3 bases at J, with 8 bases between the two ends. There are 14 residues in the CDR3. From germline, CDR1 is SGHRS and CDR2 YFSETQ.